The 20 T cell receptor beta chains listed next were all sequenced from one sample in a study of response to subunit inactivated influenza vaccine. MiXCR was run by TCRdb on the RT-PCR reads, yielding one entry per CDR3 protein. The data contain around 470,000 distinct CDR3 sequences, approximately 7.3% of them singletons. The sample was PBMCs from blood, taken approximately 25 months after vaccination. These receptors originate from a man aged 50 to 69 who received an inactivated influenza vaccine.

The table lists this clonotype with many counts. The chain employs TRBV18 and TRBJ1-5; TRBD1 might be the D (5 bases). Trimming took 5 bases from V and 11 from J, leaving 19 bases between them. This CDR3 has 14 amino acids. Germline V gives CDR1 KGHSH, CDR2 LQKENI. As DNA, the CDR3 is TGTGCCAGCTCAATAGAGGGGCGCGGAGAGGCCCAGCATTTT. This sequence encodes CASSIEGRGEAQHF.

In this sample, this clonotype turned up a few times. This chain connects TRBV5-1 to TRBJ2-1; TRBD1 matches at 10 bases. V gave up 4 bases and J gave up 5 bases; unmatched junction bases: 9. The CDR3 is 16 amino acids. The germline gives CDR1 SGHRS, CDR2 YFSETQ. In nucleotides, the CDR3 is TGCGCCAGCAGCGTGACTACGGGACAGGGGAACAATGAGCAGTTCTTC. Protein: CASSVTTGQGNNEQFF.

The chain joins TRBV18 to TRBJ2-1; D not resolved. Trimming left V 3 bases short and J 8 bases short, with 20 bases between. CDR3 length equals 16 residues. Germline V lookup: CDR1 KGHSH, CDR2 LQKENI. The CDR3 DNA follows: TGTGCCAGCTCACCCCCCGTTGCTGGGCTATGGGATGAGCAGTTCTTC. This codes for CASSPPVAGLWDEQFF.

In its sample, this clonotype was seen a few times. CDR3 nucleotides: TGTGCCAGCAGCTTCCAACTAAGGGCCCCAGATACGCAGTATTTT. Translation: CASSFQLRAPDTQYF. The chain recombines TRBV7-6 with TRBJ2-3; D remains ambiguous. The CDR3 sequence is 15 residues long. The V end was cut by 3 bases, the J end by 4 bases, with 14 bases between. Looked up from germline, CDR1 is SGHVS and CDR2 is FNYEAQ.

This clonotype was detected many times. The rearrangement joins TRBV28 to TRBJ2-3, with 8 bases fitting TRBD1. Germline V gene lookup returns CDR1 MDHEN and CDR2 SYDVKM. The CDR3 runs to 17 residues. Trimming at V came to 5 bases and at J to 5 bases, leaving 15 bases not matched to a gene. CDR3 DNA sequence: TGTGCCAGCAGTGAAGCCCTCGGGACAGGCAACCAAGATACGCAGTATTTT. Protein product: CASSEALGTGNQDTQYF.

Only a few counts were recorded for this clonotype. The CDR3 sequence is CASSRASGGVYNEQFF. CDR3 in DNA: TGTGCCAGCAGTAGGGCTAGCGGGGGGGTATACAATGAGCAGTTCTTC. V is TRBV6-1 and J is TRBJ2-1; the match to TRBD2 covers 12 bases. The CDR3 has 16 amino acids. Germline V gene data show CDR1 as MNHNS and CDR2 as SASEGT. Trimming at V came to 5 bases and at J to 4 bases, leaving 6 bases not matched to a gene.

J is TRBJ2-1 and V is TRBV24-1; D possibly corresponds to TRBD2 (5 bases). V gave up 2 bases and J gave up 10 bases, with 14 bases separating them. The germline V gene encodes CDR1 KGHDR and CDR2 SFDVKD. The CDR3 length is 14 residues. The CDR3 region is CATSDSAVTREQFF. The CDR3 bases are TGTGCCACCAGTGATTCTGCAGTCACTAGGGAGCAGTTCTTC.

The gene calls are TRBV7-9 and TRBJ1-5; possible D gene TRBD1, 5 bases. CDR1 is SEHNR, CDR2 FQNEAQ, per germline (reference sequence). V lost 8 bases and J 2 bases, leaving 10 bases between the germline ends. There are 13 residues in the CDR3. The DNA of the CDR3 is TGTGCCAGCTCAGGGTTGGGCAATCAGCCCCAGCATTTT. Encoded protein: CASSGLGNQPQHF.

This clonotype rates as medium-sized. This chain joins TRBV20-1 and TRBJ2-1; 8 bases align to TRBD2. Germline CDR1 and CDR2: DFQATT and SNEGSKA (reference sequence). Germline trimming cut 5 bases from V and 3 bases from J; bases unmatched to any gene: 6. The CDR3 totals 14 residues. The CDR3 DNA reads TGCAGTGCTGTACCGGGACTAGACTACAATGAGCAGTTCTTC. It is translated as CSAVPGLDYNEQFF.

This clonotype was detected ten times or more. The CDR3 nucleotides read TGTGCCAGCAGTTTTCTCGGGAGTAAGGCGGGAGGCTACAATGAGCAGTTCTTC. As protein: CASSFLGSKAGGYNEQFF. The chain carries TRBV12-3 or TRBV12-4 and TRBJ2-1; 8 positions match TRBD2. J was trimmed by 3 bases and V by 3 bases; bases with no gene match: 13. This CDR3 region has 18 residues.

This clonotype has more than one count but fewer than ten. The chain recombines TRBV27 with TRBJ2-7; tentatively, D is TRBD1 (6 bases). The ends were cut back, 4 bases at V and 5 bases at J, with 18 bases in the middle. Germline V gene lookup returns CDR1 MNHEY and CDR2 SMNVEV (reference sequence). The CDR3 is 15 amino acids. CDR3 residues: CASSSQGAIPHEQYF. Written as DNA, the CDR3 is TGTGCCAGCAGTTCACAGGGAGCAATTCCCCACGAGCAGTACTTC.

The rearrangement links TRBV6-4 to TRBJ2-4; D possibly uses TRBD1 or TRBD2 (5 bases each). Trimming stripped 8 bases from V and 1 base from J, with 21 bases between. Germline V gene data show CDR1 as MRHNA and CDR2 as SNTAGT. The CDR3 sequence is 17 residues long. This chain's CDR3 is CASAKRRGELAKNIQYF. CDR3 in DNA: TGTGCCAGCGCCAAACGGCGAGGGGAGTTGGCCAAAAACATTCAGTACTTC.

This chain connects TRBV20-1 to TRBJ2-5; tentative D call: TRBD2 (6 bases). This CDR3 has 14 amino acids. V was shortened by 4 bases and J by 1 base, with 13 bases between the two germline ends. Germline CDR1 and CDR2: DFQATT and SNEGSKA (reference sequence). The CDR3 loop reads CSATPTRAQETQYF. CDR3 coding DNA: TGCAGTGCTACTCCGACTAGGGCCCAAGAGACCCAGTACTTC.

About this clonotype itself: Without the conserved terminal phenylalanine or tryptophan, this CDR3 likely stems from a read error. The CDR3 loop reads CASSLRVTPQHL. The CDR3, as DNA: TGTGCCAGCAGTTTACGGGTTACGCCCCAGCATCTT. The chain has TRBV28 and TRBJ1-5; no firm D call. The CDR3 is made up of 12 amino acids. The V and J ends lost 2 bases and 9 bases respectively, with 8 bases between them. Germline CDR1 reads MDHEN; CDR2 reads SYDVKM.

This clonotype was observed a handful of times. Written as DNA, the CDR3 is TGTGCCAGCAGCTTAGTGCGAGCGGGAGGCGGCAATGAGCAGTTCTTC. It is translated as CASSLVRAGGGNEQFF. The rearrangement uses TRBV11-2 and TRBJ2-1; 9 positions match TRBD2. Trimming removed 1 base from V and 6 bases from J; junction bases left unmatched: 7. The CDR3 length is 16 residues. CDR1 is SGHAT and CDR2 is FQNNGV in the germline V gene.

A few counts support this clonotype. This chain joins TRBV29-1 and TRBJ2-2; TRBD2 is a possible D gene (5 bases). This CDR3 is 13 amino acids long. The germline gives CDR1 SQVTM, CDR2 ANQGSEA. V was shortened by 7 bases and J by 1 base, with 10 bases between the two germline ends. The CDR3, as DNA: TGCAGCGGAGACCGGGAGAACACCGGGGAGCTGTTTTTT. It specifies CSGDRENTGELFF.

V usage is TRBV29-1 and J usage is TRBJ1-1, with D unresolved. Germline CDR1 SQVTM, CDR2 ANQGSEA. The CDR3 covers 15 residues. The V gene lost 6 bases and the J gene lost 1 base, with 18 bases spanning the gap. The CDR3 region has the DNA TGCAGCGTATGGACTTCCAATTCCAGGAACACTGAAGCTTTCTTT. Residues: CSVWTSNSRNTEAFF.

The chain carries TRBV20-1 and TRBJ2-3; possibly TRBD1 for D (5 bases). This CDR3 has 15 amino acids. Trimming removed 6 bases at V and 1 base at J, with 17 bases between. Per germline, CDR1 DFQATT and CDR2 SNEGSKA (reference sequence). CDR3 DNA: TGCAGTGCAACCCCGATGGGGCAAGGCACAGATACGCAGTATTTT. Amino acids: CSATPMGQGTDTQYF.

Here the CDR3 reads CASSLARGPAGYTF. Here the CDR3 DNA reads TGTGCCAGCAGTTTAGCGCGAGGGCCGGCGGGCTACACCTTC. The genes are TRBV12-3 or TRBV12-4 and TRBJ1-2; no firm D call. Between the trimmed V and J ends, which lost 0 bases and 8 bases, there was a span of 13 bases. The length of the CDR3 is 14 residues.

This clonotype was counted at least ten times. V gene TRBV28 combines with J gene TRBJ1-5; D is perhaps TRBD1 (5 bases). The germline gives CDR1 MDHEN, CDR2 SYDVKM. The CDR3 sequence is 14 residues long. V lost 6 bases, J lost 5 bases, and 14 bases lay in between. CDR3 amino acids: CASSHGRDHQPQHF. DNA of the CDR3: TGTGCCAGCAGCCACGGACGGGACCATCAGCCCCAGCATTTT.